Listed below are T cell receptor beta chains from one sample, sequenced in a study of post-analysis software for immune sequencing data. MiXCR, applied by TCRdb to the PCR reads, yields one record per CDR3 protein. The top ten clones hold 25% to 35% of a sample with around 160,000 distinct CDR3 sequences, about 36% of them seen once. Sequencing used blood, obtained after autologous hematopoietic stem cell transplantation. Receptors originate from a girl aged 5-17 years with multiple sclerosis. Both conserved end residues are part of each CDR3. Each record gives: J gene, clone size, V gene, D gene, CDR3 DNA, CDR3 protein. D genes are given only for firm matches. Some rows mark clone size as missing; the rest say once, few, many or name a class of expanded clone.

j_call: TRBJ2-5
clone_size: few
v_call: TRBV20-1
d_call: TRBD2
cdr3_nt: TGCAGTGCTAGCGGGAGCGGGGCTAGCGGGATCCAAGAGACCCAGTACTTC
cdr3_aa: CSASGSGASGIQETQYF

j_call: TRBJ2-5
clone_size: -
v_call: TRBV9
d_call: TRBD1
cdr3_nt: TGTGCCAGCAGCCCACGTCCCGGGACAGGGTTGGAGGAGACCCAGTACTTC
cdr3_aa: CASSPRPGTGLEETQYF

j_call: TRBJ2-7
clone_size: few
v_call: TRBV20-1
d_call: -
cdr3_nt: TGCAGTGCTAGAGATAAGACAGTCCTTCCGAGATACGAGCAGTACTTC
cdr3_aa: CSARDKTVLPRYEQYF

j_call: TRBJ2-7
clone_size: many
v_call: TRBV5-1
d_call: -
cdr3_nt: TGCGCCAGCAGCCCCTTCGGAGGGGAGAGCTCCTACGAGCAGTACTTC
cdr3_aa: CASSPFGGESSYEQYF

j_call: TRBJ2-7
clone_size: few
v_call: TRBV18
d_call: -
cdr3_nt: TGTGCCAGCTCCCCAGGCGGGGCGGTGTACGAGCAGTACTTC
cdr3_aa: CASSPGGAVYEQYF

j_call: TRBJ2-5
clone_size: many
v_call: TRBV18
d_call: TRBD1
cdr3_nt: TGTGCCAGCTCACCGACAGGGCAAGAGACCCAGTACTTC
cdr3_aa: CASSPTGQETQYF

j_call: TRBJ2-7
clone_size: -
v_call: TRBV7-2
d_call: TRBD2
cdr3_nt: TGTGCCAGCAGCTTAGCAGGGCCCCTAGCGGGATTGACCTACGAGCAGTACTTC
cdr3_aa: CASSLAGPLAGLTYEQYF

j_call: TRBJ1-2
clone_size: many
v_call: TRBV11-2
d_call: TRBD1
cdr3_nt: TGTGCCAGCAGCTTGTGGCCTACTCGGGACAGGGGGACTATATCCCTCTATGGCTACACCTTC
cdr3_aa: CASSLWPTRDRGTISLYGYTF

j_call: TRBJ2-3
clone_size: -
v_call: TRBV19
d_call: -
cdr3_nt: TGTGCCAGTAGTATAGATGGGACGGCTACAGGTACGCAGTATTTT
cdr3_aa: CASSIDGTATGTQYF

j_call: TRBJ1-2
clone_size: -
v_call: TRBV5-1
d_call: TRBD1
cdr3_nt: TGCGCCAGCAGCTTGCAGGACAGGGGGTATGGCTACACCTTC
cdr3_aa: CASSLQDRGYGYTF

j_call: TRBJ1-5
clone_size: -
v_call: TRBV10-3
d_call: -
cdr3_nt: TGTGCCATCAGTGAGTCGGGGGTCCCTAGCAATCAGCCCCAGCATTTT
cdr3_aa: CAISESGVPSNQPQHF

j_call: TRBJ1-2
clone_size: -
v_call: TRBV2
d_call: TRBD1
cdr3_nt: TGTGCCAGCAGTGGTACAGGGGGCCCTAACTATGGCTACACCTTC
cdr3_aa: CASSGTGGPNYGYTF

j_call: TRBJ2-3
clone_size: few
v_call: TRBV11-2
d_call: TRBD2
cdr3_nt: TGTGCCAGCAGCCCCAGGACTAGCGGGCATTCTAGCACAGATACGCAGTATTTT
cdr3_aa: CASSPRTSGHSSTDTQYF

j_call: TRBJ2-4
clone_size: few
v_call: TRBV4-3
d_call: TRBD1
cdr3_nt: TGCGCCAGCAGCCAAGGGACAGGGAGAGCCAAAAACATTCAGTACTTC
cdr3_aa: CASSQGTGRAKNIQYF

j_call: TRBJ2-3
clone_size: -
v_call: TRBV2
d_call: TRBD2
cdr3_nt: TGTGCCAGCAGTGGCAGACTAGCGGGATTAGATACGCAGTATTTT
cdr3_aa: CASSGRLAGLDTQYF

j_call: TRBJ2-5
clone_size: -
v_call: TRBV15
d_call: -
cdr3_nt: TGTGCCACCAGCAGAGATAAGACTAGACCTCAAGAGACCCAGTACTTC
cdr3_aa: CATSRDKTRPQETQYF

j_call: TRBJ2-1
clone_size: few
v_call: TRBV4-1
d_call: TRBD2
cdr3_nt: TGCGCCAGCAGCCAGTCCGGACTAGCGGGATTTGATGAGCAGTTCTTC
cdr3_aa: CASSQSGLAGFDEQFF

j_call: TRBJ2-7
clone_size: -
v_call: TRBV6-6
d_call: TRBD1
cdr3_nt: TGTGCCAGCAGTCATCGGGACAGATCCTACGAGCAGTACTTC
cdr3_aa: CASSHRDRSYEQYF

j_call: TRBJ2-7
clone_size: few
v_call: TRBV2
d_call: TRBD1
cdr3_nt: TGTGCCAGCAGCAGGGACAGGTGGAGCTCCTACGAGCAGTACTTC
cdr3_aa: CASSRDRWSSYEQYF

j_call: TRBJ2-5
clone_size: few
v_call: TRBV5-1
d_call: TRBD2
cdr3_nt: TGCGCCAGCAGCTTGTCAGGCCTAGCGGGACAAGAGACCCAGTACTTC
cdr3_aa: CASSLSGLAGQETQYF

j_call: TRBJ2-5
clone_size: -
v_call: TRBV11-2
d_call: TRBD1
cdr3_nt: TGTGCCAGCAGCAGGACAGGGCACCAAGAGACCCAGTACTTC
cdr3_aa: CASSRTGHQETQYF

j_call: TRBJ2-1
clone_size: -
v_call: TRBV20-1
d_call: -
cdr3_nt: TGCAGTGCCCCTAAGCGGCTGCCCTCCTACAATGAGCAGTTCTTC
cdr3_aa: CSAPKRLPSYNEQFF

j_call: TRBJ2-4
clone_size: -
v_call: TRBV7-2
d_call: -
cdr3_nt: TGTGCCAGCAGCCCCTGGGCGCAGCCGATAGGGGAGCAGTACTTC
cdr3_aa: CASSPWAQPIGEQYF

j_call: TRBJ2-1
clone_size: -
v_call: TRBV6-6
d_call: -
cdr3_nt: TGTGCCAGCAGTTACGGGATACAGCAGGGCGCCTACAATGAGCAGTTCTTC
cdr3_aa: CASSYGIQQGAYNEQFF

j_call: TRBJ1-5
clone_size: many
v_call: TRBV20-1
d_call: -
cdr3_nt: TGCAGTGCTAGGACATACTATAGCAATCAGCCCCAGCATTTT
cdr3_aa: CSARTYYSNQPQHF